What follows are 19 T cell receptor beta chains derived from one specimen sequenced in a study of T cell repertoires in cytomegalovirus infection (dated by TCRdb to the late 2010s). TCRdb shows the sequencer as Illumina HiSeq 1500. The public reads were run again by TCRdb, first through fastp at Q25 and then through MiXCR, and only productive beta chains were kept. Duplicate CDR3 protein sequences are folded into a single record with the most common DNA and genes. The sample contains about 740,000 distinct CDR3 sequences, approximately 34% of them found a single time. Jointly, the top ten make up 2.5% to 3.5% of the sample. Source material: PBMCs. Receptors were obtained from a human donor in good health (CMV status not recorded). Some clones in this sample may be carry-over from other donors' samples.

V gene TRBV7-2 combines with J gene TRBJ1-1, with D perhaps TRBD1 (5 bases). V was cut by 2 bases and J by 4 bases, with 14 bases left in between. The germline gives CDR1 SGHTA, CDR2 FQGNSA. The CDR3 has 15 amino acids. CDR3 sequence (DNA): TGTGCCAGCAGCTTATCCTCCGGGACGGGCACTGAAGCTTTCTTT. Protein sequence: CASSLSSGTGTEAFF.

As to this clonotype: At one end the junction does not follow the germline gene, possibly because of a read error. In DNA, the CDR3 is TGTGTCAGCAGCTACGGGTTTAGTAGCACAGATACGCAGTATTTT. As protein: CVSSYGFSSTDTQYF. The chain joins TRBV11-2 to TRBJ2-3; no clear D gene. The germline V gene has CDR1 SGHAT and CDR2 FQNNGV. This CDR3 region has 15 residues.

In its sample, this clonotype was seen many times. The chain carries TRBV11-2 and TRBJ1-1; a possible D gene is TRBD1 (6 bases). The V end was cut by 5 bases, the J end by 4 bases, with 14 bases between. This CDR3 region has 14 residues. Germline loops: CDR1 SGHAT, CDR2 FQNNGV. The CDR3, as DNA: TGTGCCAGCAGCACTGCCAGGGGTAGCACTGAAGCTTTCTTT. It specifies CASSTARGSTEAFF. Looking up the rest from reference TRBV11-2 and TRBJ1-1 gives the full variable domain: EAGVAQSPRYKIIEKRQSVAFWCNPISGHATLYWYQQILGQGPKLLIQFQNNGVVDDSQLPKDRFSAERLKGVDSTLKIQPAKLEDSAVYLCASSTARGSTEAFFGQGTRLTVV.

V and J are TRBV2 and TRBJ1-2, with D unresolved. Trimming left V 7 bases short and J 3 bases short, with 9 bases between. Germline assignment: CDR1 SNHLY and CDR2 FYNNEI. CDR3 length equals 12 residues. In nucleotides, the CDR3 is TGTGCCAGCATTAGAAGGGACTATGGCTACACCTTC. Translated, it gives CASIRRDYGYTF.

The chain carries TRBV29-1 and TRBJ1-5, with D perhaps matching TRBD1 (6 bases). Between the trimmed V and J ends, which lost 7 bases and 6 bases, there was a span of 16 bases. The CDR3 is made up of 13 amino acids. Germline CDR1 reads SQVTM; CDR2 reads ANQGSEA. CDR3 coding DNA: TGCAGCGCAGGGGCAGGGTTGAGTCAGCCCCAGCATTTT. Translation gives CSAGAGLSQPQHF.

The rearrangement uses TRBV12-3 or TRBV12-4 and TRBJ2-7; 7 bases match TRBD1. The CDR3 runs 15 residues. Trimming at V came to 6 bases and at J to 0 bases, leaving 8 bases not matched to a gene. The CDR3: CASRGGQESSYEQYF. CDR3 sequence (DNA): TGTGCCAGCAGGGGCGGACAGGAGAGCTCCTACGAGCAGTACTTC.

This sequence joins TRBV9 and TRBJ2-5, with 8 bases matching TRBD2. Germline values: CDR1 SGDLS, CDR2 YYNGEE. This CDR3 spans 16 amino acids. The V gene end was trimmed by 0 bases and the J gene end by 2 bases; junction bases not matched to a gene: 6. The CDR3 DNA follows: TGTGCCAGCAGCGTAGGTGGCGGGGGGAGGCAAGAGACCCAGTACTTC. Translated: CASSVGGGGRQETQYF.

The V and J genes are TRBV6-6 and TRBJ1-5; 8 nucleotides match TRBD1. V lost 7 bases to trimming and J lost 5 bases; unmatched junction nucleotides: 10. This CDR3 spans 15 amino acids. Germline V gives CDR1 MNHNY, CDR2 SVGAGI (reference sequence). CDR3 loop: CASIDTAGGYQPQHF. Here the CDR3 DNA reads TGTGCCAGCATCGACACGGCAGGGGGCTATCAGCCCCAGCATTTT.

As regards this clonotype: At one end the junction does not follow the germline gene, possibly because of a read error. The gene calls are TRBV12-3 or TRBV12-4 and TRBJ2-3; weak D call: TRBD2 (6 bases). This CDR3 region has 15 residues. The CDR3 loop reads CDSSLDGGSTDTQYF. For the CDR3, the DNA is TGTGACAGCAGTTTAGACGGGGGAAGCACAGATACGCAGTATTTT.

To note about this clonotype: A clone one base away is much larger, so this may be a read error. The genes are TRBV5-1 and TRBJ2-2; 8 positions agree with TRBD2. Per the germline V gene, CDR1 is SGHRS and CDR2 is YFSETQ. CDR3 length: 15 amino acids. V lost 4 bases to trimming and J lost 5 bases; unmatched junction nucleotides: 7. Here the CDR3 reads CASSVGIAGTGELFF. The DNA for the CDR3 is TGCGCCAGCAGCGTAGGAATAGCGGGGACCGGGGAGCTGTTTTTT.

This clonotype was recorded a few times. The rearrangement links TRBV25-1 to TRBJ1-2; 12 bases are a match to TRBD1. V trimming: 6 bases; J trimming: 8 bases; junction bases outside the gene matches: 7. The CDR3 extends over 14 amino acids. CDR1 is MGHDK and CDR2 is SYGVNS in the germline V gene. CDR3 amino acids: CASRTGQGALGYTF. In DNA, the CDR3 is TGTGCCAGCAGGACGGGACAGGGGGCTTTGGGCTACACCTTC.

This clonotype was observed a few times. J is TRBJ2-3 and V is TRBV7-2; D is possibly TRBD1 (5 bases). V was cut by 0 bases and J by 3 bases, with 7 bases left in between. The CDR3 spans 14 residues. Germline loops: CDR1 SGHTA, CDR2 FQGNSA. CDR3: CASSLARATDTQYF. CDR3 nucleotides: TGTGCCAGCAGCTTAGCCAGGGCAACAGATACGCAGTATTTT.

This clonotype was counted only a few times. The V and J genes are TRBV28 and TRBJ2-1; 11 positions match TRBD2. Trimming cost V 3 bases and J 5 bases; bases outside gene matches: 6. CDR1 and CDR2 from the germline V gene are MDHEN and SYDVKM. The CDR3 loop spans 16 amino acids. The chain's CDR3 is CASSLLTSGADNEQFF. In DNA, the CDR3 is TGTGCCAGCAGTTTGTTGACTAGCGGGGCGGACAATGAGCAGTTCTTC.

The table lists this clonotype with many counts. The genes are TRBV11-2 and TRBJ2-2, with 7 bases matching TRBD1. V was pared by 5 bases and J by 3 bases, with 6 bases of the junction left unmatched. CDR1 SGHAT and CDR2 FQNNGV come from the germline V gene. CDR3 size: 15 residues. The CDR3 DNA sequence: TGTGCCAGCAGCACCAGGGGGAGAGACACCGGGGAGCTGTTTTTT. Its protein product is CASSTRGRDTGELFF.

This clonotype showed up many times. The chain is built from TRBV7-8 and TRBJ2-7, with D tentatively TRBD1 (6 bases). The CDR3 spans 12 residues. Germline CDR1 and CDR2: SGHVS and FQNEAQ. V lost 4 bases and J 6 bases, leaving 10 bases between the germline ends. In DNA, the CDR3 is TGTGCCAGCAGCTCACAGGGATCCGAGCAGTACTTC. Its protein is CASSSQGSEQYF. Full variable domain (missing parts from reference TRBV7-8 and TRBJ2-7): GAGVSQSPRYKVAKRGQDVALRCDPISGHVSLFWYQQALGQGPEFLTYFQNEAQLDKSGLPSDRFFAERPEGSVSTLKIQRTQQEDSAVYLCASSSQGSEQYFGPGTRLTVT.

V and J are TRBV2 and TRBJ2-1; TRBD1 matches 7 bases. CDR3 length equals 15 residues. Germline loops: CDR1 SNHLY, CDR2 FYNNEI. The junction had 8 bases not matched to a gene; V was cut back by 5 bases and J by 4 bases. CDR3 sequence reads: CASSTRGLGYNEQFF. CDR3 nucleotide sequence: TGTGCCAGCAGTACTAGGGGGCTAGGGTACAATGAGCAGTTCTTC.

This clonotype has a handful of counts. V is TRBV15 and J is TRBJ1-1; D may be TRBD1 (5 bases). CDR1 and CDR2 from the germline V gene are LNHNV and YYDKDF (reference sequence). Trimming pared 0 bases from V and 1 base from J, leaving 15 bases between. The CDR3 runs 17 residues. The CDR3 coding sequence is TGTGCCACCAGCAGAGATTCAATGGGGCGGCCGAACACTGAAGCTTTCTTT. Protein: CATSRDSMGRPNTEAFF. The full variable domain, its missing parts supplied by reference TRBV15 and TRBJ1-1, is DAMVIQNPRYQVTQFGKPVTLSCSQTLNHNVMYWYQQKSSQAPKLLFHYYDKDFNNEADTPDNFQSRRPNTSFCFLDIRSPGLGDTAMYLCATSRDSMGRPNTEAFFGQGTRLTVV.

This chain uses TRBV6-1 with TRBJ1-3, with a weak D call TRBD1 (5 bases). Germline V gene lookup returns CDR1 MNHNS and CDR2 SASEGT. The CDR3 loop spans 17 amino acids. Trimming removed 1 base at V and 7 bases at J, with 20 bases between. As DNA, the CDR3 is TGTGCCAGCAGTGAAGGGTCCGGACACTCACTTGGGAACACCATATATTTT. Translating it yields CASSEGSGHSLGNTIYF.

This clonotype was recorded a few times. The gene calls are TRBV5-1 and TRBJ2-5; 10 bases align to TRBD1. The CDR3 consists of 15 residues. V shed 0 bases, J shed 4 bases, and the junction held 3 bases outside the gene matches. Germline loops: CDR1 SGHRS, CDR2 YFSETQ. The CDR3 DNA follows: TGCGCCAGCAGCTTGGCGAGGGACAGGGGAGAGACCCAGTACTTC. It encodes CASSLARDRGETQYF.